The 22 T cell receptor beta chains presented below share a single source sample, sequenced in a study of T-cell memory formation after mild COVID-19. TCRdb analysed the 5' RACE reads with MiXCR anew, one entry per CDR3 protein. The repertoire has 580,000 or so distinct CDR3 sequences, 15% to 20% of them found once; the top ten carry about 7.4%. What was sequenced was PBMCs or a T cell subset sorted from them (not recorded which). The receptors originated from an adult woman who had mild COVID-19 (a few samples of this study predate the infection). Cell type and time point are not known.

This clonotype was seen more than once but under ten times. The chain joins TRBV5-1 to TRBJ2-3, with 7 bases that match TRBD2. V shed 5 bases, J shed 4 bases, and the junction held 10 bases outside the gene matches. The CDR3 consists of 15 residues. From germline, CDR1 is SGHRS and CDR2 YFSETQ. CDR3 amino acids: CASRRGTTGADTQYF. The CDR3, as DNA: TGCGCCAGCAGGCGGGGGACTACCGGGGCAGATACGCAGTATTTT.

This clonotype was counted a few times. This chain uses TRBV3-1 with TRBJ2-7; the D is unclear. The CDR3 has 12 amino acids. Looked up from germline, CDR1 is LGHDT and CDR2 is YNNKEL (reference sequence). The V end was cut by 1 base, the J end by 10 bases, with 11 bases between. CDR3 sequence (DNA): TGTGCCAGCAGCCAAGTGGCGGAAGAACAGTACTTC. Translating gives CASSQVAEEQYF.

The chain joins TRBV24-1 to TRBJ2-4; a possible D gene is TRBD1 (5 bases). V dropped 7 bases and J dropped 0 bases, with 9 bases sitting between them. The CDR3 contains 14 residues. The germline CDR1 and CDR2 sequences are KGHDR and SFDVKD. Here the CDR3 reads CATRSGLAKNIQYF. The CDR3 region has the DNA TGTGCCACCAGATCAGGGTTAGCCAAAAACATTCAGTACTTC.

In DNA form, the CDR3 reads TGTGCCAGCAGCAAAGAGGTGGTCAGTATCTTCTATAATTCACCCCTCCACTTT. The encoded protein is CASSKEVVSIFYNSPLHF. The chain recombines TRBV21-1 with TRBJ1-6. TRBV21-1 is deemed a pseudogene. The CDR3 consists of 18 residues.

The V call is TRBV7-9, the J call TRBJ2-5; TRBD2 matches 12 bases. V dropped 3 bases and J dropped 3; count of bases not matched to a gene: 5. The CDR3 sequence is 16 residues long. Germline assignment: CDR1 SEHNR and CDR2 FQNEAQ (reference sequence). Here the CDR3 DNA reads TGTGCCAGCAGCTTGACCGGACTAGCGGGAAAAGAGACCCAGTACTTC. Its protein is CASSLTGLAGKETQYF.

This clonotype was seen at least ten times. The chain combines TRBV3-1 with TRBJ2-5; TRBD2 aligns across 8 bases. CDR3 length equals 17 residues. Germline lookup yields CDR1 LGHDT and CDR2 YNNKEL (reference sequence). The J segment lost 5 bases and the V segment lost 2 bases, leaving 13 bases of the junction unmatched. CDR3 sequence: CASSQFSTSATGETQYF. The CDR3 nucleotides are TGTGCCAGCAGCCAATTCTCGACTAGCGCGACGGGGGAGACCCAGTACTTC.

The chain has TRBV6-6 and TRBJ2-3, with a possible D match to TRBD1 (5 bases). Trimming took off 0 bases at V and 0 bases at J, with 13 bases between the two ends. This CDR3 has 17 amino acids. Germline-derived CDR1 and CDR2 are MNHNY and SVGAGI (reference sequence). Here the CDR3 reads CASSYSGQGSSTDTQYF. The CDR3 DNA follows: TGTGCCAGCAGTTACTCTGGTCAGGGATCTAGCACAGATACGCAGTATTTT.

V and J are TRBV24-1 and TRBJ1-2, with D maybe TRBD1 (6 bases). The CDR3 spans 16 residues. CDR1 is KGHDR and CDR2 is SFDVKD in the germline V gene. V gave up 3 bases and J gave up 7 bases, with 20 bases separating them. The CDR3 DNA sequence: TGTGCCACCAGTGATCCCCAGGGGAGAGGGATGGTTGGCTACACCTTC. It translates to CATSDPQGRGMVGYTF.

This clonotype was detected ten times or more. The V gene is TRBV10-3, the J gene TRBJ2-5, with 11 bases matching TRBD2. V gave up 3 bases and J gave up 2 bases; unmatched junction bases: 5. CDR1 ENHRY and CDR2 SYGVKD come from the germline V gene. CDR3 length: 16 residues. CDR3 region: CAISDDIAGGQETQYF. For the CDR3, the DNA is TGTGCCATCAGTGACGATATAGCGGGAGGGCAAGAGACCCAGTACTTC.

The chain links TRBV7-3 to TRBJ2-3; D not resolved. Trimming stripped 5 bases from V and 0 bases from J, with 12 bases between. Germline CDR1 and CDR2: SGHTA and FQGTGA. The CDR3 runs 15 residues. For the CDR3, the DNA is TGTGCCAGCAGCCGTACCTACGGGAGCACAGATACGCAGTATTTT. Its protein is CASSRTYGSTDTQYF.

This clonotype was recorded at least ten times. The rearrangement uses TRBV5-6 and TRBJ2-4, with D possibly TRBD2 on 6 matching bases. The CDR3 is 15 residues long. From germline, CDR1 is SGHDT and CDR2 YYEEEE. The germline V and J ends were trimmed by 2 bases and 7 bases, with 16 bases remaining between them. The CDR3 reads CASSFSGFRENIQYF. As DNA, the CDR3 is TGTGCCAGCAGCTTTTCCGGTTTCCGGGAGAACATTCAGTACTTC.

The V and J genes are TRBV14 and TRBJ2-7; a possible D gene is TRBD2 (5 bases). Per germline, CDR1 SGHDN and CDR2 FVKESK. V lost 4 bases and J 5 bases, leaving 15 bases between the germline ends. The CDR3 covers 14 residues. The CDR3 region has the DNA TGTGCCAGCAGCCGGTTTGGGGTCGGGAACGAGCAGTACTTC. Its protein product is CASSRFGVGNEQYF.

The CDR3 DNA follows: TGTGCCAGCAGCCAAGGCCGCCGGGGCGGGAGGTCTGAAGCTTTCTTT. Its protein product is CASSQGRRGGRSEAFF. This chain connects TRBV3-1 to TRBJ1-1; TRBD1 might be the D (5 bases). Per the germline V gene, CDR1 is LGHDT and CDR2 is YNNKEL (reference sequence). The CDR3 has 16 residues. V shed 1 base and J shed 6 bases, with 18 bases lying between them.

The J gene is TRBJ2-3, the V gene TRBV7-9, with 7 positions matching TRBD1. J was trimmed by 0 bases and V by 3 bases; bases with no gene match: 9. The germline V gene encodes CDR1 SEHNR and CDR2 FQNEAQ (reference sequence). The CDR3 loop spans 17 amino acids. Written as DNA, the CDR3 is TGTGCCAGCAGCTTCCTACCGGGACAGCCTAGCACAGATACGCAGTATTTT. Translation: CASSFLPGQPSTDTQYF. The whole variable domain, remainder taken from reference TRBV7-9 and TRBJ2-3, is DTGVSQNPRHKITKRGQNVTFRCDPISEHNRLYWYRQTLGQGPEFLTYFQNEAQLEKSRLLSDRFSAERPKGSFSTLEIQRTEQGDSAMYLCASSFLPGQPSTDTQYFGPGTRLTVL.

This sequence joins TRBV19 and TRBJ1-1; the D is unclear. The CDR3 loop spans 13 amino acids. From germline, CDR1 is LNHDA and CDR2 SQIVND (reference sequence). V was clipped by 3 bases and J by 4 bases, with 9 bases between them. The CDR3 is CASSITAGTEAFF. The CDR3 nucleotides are TGTGCCAGTAGTATTACGGCAGGCACTGAAGCTTTCTTT.

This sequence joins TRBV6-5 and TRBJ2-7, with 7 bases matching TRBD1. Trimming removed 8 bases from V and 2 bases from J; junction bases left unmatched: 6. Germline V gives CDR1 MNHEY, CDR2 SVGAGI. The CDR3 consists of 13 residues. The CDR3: CASRDSTTYEQYF. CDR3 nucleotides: TGTGCCAGCCGGGACAGCACTACCTACGAGCAGTACTTC.

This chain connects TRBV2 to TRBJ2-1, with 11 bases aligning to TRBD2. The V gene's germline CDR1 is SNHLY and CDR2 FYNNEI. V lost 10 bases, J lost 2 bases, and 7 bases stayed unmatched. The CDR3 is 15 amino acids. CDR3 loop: CATLGTSGTYNEQFF. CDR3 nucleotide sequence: TGTGCCACCCTGGGGACTAGCGGAACCTACAATGAGCAGTTCTTC.

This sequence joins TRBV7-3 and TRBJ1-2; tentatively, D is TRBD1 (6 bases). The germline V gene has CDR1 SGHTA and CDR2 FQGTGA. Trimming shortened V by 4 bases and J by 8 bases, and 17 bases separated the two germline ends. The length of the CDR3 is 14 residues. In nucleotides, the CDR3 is TGTGCCAGCAGCTCCGATCACGGGGGCTCCGGCTACACCTTC. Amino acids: CASSSDHGGSGYTF.

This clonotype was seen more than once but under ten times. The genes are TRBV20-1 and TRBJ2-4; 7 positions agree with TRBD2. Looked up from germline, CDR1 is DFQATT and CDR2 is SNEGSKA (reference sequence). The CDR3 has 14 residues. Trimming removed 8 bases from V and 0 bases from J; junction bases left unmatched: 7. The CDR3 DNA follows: TGCAGTCTGGGAGCGGGAAAAGCCAAAAACATTCAGTACTTC. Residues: CSLGAGKAKNIQYF.

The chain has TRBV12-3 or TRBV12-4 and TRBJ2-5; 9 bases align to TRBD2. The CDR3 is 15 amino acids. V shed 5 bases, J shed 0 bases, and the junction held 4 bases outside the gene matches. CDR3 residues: CASSPSGNYQETQYF. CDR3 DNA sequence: TGTGCCAGCAGTCCTAGCGGGAACTACCAAGAGACCCAGTACTTC.

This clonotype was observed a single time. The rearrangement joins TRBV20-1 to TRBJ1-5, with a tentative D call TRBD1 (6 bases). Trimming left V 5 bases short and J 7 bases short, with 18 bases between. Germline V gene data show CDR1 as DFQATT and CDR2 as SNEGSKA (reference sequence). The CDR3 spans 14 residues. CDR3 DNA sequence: TGCAGTGCTGAACACAGGGAGTCGGGCCAGCCCCAGCATTTT. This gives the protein CSAEHRESGQPQHF.

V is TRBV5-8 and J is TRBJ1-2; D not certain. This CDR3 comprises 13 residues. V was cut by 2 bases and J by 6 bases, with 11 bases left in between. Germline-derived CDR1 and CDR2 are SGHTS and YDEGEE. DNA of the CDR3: TGTGCCAGCAGCTTAGTGGTTGTCCATGGCTACACCTTC. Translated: CASSLVVVHGYTF.